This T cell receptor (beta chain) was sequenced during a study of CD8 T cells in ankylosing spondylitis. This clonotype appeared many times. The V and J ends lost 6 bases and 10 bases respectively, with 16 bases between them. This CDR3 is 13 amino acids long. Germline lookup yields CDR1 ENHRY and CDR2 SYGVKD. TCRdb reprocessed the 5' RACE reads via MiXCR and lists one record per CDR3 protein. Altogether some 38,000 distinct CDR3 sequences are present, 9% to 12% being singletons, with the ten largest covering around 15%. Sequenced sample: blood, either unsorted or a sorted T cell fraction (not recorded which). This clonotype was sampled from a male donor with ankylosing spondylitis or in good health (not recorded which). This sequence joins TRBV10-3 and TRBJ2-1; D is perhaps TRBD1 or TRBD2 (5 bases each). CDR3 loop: CAIRPMGRREQFF. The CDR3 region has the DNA TGTGCCATCAGGCCGATGGGACGTCGGGAGCAGTTCTTC.